This TCR beta chain is from a study of CD8+ T cells in alopecia areata. Study-wide context: The study gave tofacitinib for 6 to 18 months, then 6 months off drug. Among treated patients, severity was scored by affected scalp area percentage.

General study points: Scalp clonality, along with expanded CD8+ clones among the top 100, was significantly decreased by tofacitinib. Alphabeta T cells residing in normal skin are also sequenced in scalp samples.

Treatment specified: oral pan-JAK inhibitor, 5-10 mg twice daily. Between the trimmed V and J ends, which lost 1 base and 3 bases, there was a span of 10 bases. The length of the CDR3 is 14 residues. The V gene's germline CDR1 is SQVTM and CDR2 ANQGSEA. Points on this clone: The antigen is undetermined.

Extraction of RNA preceded its reverse transcription into cDNA, which served as the sequencing template. Assay: immunoSEQ multiplex PCR; the TCRdb copy retains only in-frame clones and omits some. The sample contains more than 140,000 clones, around 86% of which appear only once. The gene calls are TRBV29-1 and TRBJ1-3; perhaps TRBD1 as D (5 bases). Sequencing used CD8+ T cells sorted from blood, obtained at week 4, from a patient treated with tofacitinib. The TCR comes from a human donor with alopecia areata. CDR3: CSVEVGGGGNTIYF. The CDR3 coding sequence is TGCAGCGTTGAAGTTGGGGGTGGTGGAAACACCATATATTTT.